These T cell receptor beta chains were read from a single sample in a study of CD8+CD57+ T cells in acquired aplastic anemia. Using its own MiXCR run on the reads, TCRdb lists one record per CDR3 protein. The sample comprises 220,000 or so distinct CDR3 sequences, 65% of which are singletons, and roughly 64% rests with the top ten. Sequencing used sorted CD4+, CD8+, or CD8+CD57+ T cells (not recorded which) from PBMCs. These receptors all come from a human donor with aplastic anemia. Both conserved end residues are part of each CDR3. Each record gives: D gene, J gene, V gene, clone size, CDR3 DNA, CDR3 protein. A D gene is named only where the DNA matches it firmly. The size field is filled for only some rows; it gives once, few, many or a size class.

TRBD1,TRBJ2-7,TRBV29-1,few,TGCAGCGTCACCGGGACAGGGGGCTACGAGCAGTACTTC,CSVTGTGGYEQYF
.,TRBJ1-5,TRBV10-2,few,TGCGCCAGCGGCAGGGAGGCGAATCAGCCCCAGCATTTT,CASGREANQPQHF
TRBD2,TRBJ2-5,TRBV29-1,.,TGCAGCGTCCAAGCGGGAGGGCCAAAAGAGACCCAGTACTTC,CSVQAGGPKETQYF
.,TRBJ2-1,TRBV3-1,many,TGTGCCAGCAGCCAAGACATCCCCGTCGTACAGTTCTTC,CASSQDIPVVQFF
.,TRBJ2-7,TRBV27,many,TGTGCCAGCAGTTTAGGGGGGAATCAGTACTTC,CASSLGGNQYF
.,TRBJ2-1,TRBV6-6,.,TGTGCCAGCACCGAACGGAAAAACAATGAGCAGTTCTTC,CASTERKNNEQFF
.,TRBJ1-3,TRBV5-5,.,TGTGCCAGCAGCATTGGGCCTGATGGAAACACCATATATTTT,CASSIGPDGNTIYF
.,TRBJ2-7,TRBV7-2,.,TGTGCCAGCAGTTCCCCGGGGGCAGGCCCCTACGAGCAGTACTTC,CASSSPGAGPYEQYF
.,TRBJ2-2,TRBV11-2,many,TGTGCCAGCAGCTCCGCGCCGCATCGGGGCGGGGAGCTGTTTTTT,CASSSAPHRGGELFF
.,TRBJ1-1,TRBV20-1,.,TGCAGTGCTAGTCCGGGACACACAGAAGCTTTCTTT,CSASPGHTEAFF
TRBD1,TRBJ1-1,TRBV7-9,.,TGTGCCAGCAGCTTGGGGGACAGGGAGAACACTGAAGCTTTCTTT,CASSLGDRENTEAFF
TRBD1,TRBJ2-7,TRBV2,.,TGTGCCAGCAGTGAACGGACAGGAACCTACGAGCAGTACTTC,CASSERTGTYEQYF
.,TRBJ2-7,TRBV2,.,TGTGCCAGCAGTGAGTCCCGGGACATCGCCCTTATCGAGCAGTACTTC,CASSESRDIALIEQYF
TRBD1,TRBJ2-7,TRBV5-1,few,TGCGCCAGCAGCTTGCAGGGACAGACCTACGAGCAGTACTTC,CASSLQGQTYEQYF
.,TRBJ1-2,TRBV20-1,many,TGCAGTGCTAGAGATTGGAATAGGGAAGAGGGTGGCTACACCTTC,CSARDWNREEGGYTF
.,TRBJ2-7,TRBV2,.,TGTGCCAGCAGGGACGCCTACGAGCAGTACTTC,CASRDAYEQYF